One sample yielded the 3 T cell receptor beta chains listed below, sequenced in a study of beta chain features in type 1 diabetes (dated 2018 in TCRdb). Paper-wide results and their limitations: Type 1 diabetes patients showed a moderate but significant shortening of TCRB CDR3 length in all four CD4+ subsets.

No antigen has been identified for these receptors. Library method: the immunoSEQ multiplex PCR assay. The entire isolated RNA was reverse transcribed using the High Capacity cDNA Reverse Transcription Kit, and thus expressed TCRB transcripts were sequenced. In its TCRdb copy, this immuneACCESS table keeps in-frame sequences only and misses some clones. Where compared with another copy, unresolved V genes explain less than half of these, and the others have no known cause. For this sample there are about 650,000 clones; around 12% appear just once. The ten largest clonotypes hold over 0.1% of the sample. The sequenced sample consisted of naive CD4+ T cells from blood. Per the publication, the cell subset or site label means: true naive CD4+ T cells. These TCRs come from a man aged 25-45 years with type 1 diabetes.

In its sample, this clone was seen a few times. The chain couples TRBV7-2 to TRBJ2-1, with 7 positions matching TRBD2. CDR3 length: 13 amino acids. Germline V CDR1 and CDR2: SGHTA, FQGNSA. The V gene end was trimmed by 5 bases and the J gene end by 10 bases; junction bases not matched to a gene: 8. The CDR3 is CASSPREGLEQFF. The CDR3 nucleotides are TGTGCCAGCAGCCCCAGGGAGGGCTTAGAGCAGTTCTTC.

This clone showed up just a few times. The chain couples TRBV6-5 to TRBJ2-2; D not certain. Trimming took 0 bases from V and 7 from J, leaving 9 bases between them. The CDR3 is made up of 14 amino acids. Germline values: CDR1 MNHEY, CDR2 SVGAGI. CDR3 protein: CASSYSMNLGELFF. In nucleotides, the CDR3 is TGTGCCAGCAGTTACTCGATGAATCTCGGGGAGCTGTTTTTT.

The rearrangement joins TRBV7-9 to TRBJ1-5; D possibly corresponds to TRBD1 (6 bases). The CDR3 sequence is 15 residues long. The V end was cut by 5 bases, the J end by 0 bases, with 11 bases between. CDR1 SEHNR and CDR2 FQNEAQ come from the germline V gene (reference sequence). The CDR3 DNA is TGTGCCAGCAGCCCAGAGGGGGATAGCAATCAGCCCCAGCATTTT. This gives the protein CASSPEGDSNQPQHF.